This T cell receptor (beta chain) was obtained from a study of human T cells and chemical hapten exposure. The CDR3 length is 13 residues. Germline values: CDR1 LGHNA, CDR2 YNFKEQ. V lost 0 bases and J lost 6, with 9 bases in between. A single record per CDR3 protein comes from TCRdb applying MiXCR to the RACE reads. Among 370,000 or so distinct CDR3 sequences, around 5% were seen once, and the ten largest hold 2% to 2.5%. Noted time point: patch test 1, 2 weeks after DPC sensitization. The treatment here: therapeutic diphenylcyclopropenone sensitization with weekly scalp DPC. The sample was whole blood, taken in connection with sensitization to the hapten diphenylcyclopropenone (DPC). This sequence joins TRBV4-2 and TRBJ2-7, with TRBD2 as a possible D gene (5 bases). This clonotype was sampled from a woman aged 45-59 years with alopecia areata. Some clones in this sample may be carry-over from other donors' samples. CDR3 residues: CASSQEGRGEQYF. The CDR3 DNA is TGTGCCAGCAGCCAAGAAGGTCGGGGCGAGCAGTACTTC.